What follows describes a single T cell receptor (beta chain). The record originates from a study of T cell changes during pregnancy in multiple sclerosis. Germline V gives CDR1 MRHNA, CDR2 SNTAGT. The CDR3 has 15 amino acids. Trimming cost V 6 bases and J 6 bases; bases outside gene matches: 6. The assay was immunoSEQ multiplex PCR, and TCRdb's table has in-frame clones only and misses some. The sample lists 38,000 or so clones, approximately 94% seen once, with 0.95% to 1.5% in the top ten. This clonotype was sampled from a female donor with multiple sclerosis, enrolled in a pregnancy study. The starting material was peripheral blood, obtained before pregnancy. This chain joins TRBV6-4 and TRBJ2-2; 11 bases line up with TRBD2. CDR3 region: CASRPLAGEAGELFF. Here the CDR3 DNA reads TGTGCCAGCAGGCCACTAGCGGGAGAGGCCGGGGAGCTGTTTTTT.